The source of this T cell receptor (beta chain) is a study of cytomegalovirus exposure and HLA in healthy donors. Study-wide background: Genotyping of nearly 400 donors showed that about 79% belonged to the Caucasian-associated ancestry cluster.

Germline V gene data show CDR1 as MNHEY and CDR2 as SMNVEV (reference sequence). This CDR3 comprises 14 residues. The ends were cut back, 2 bases at V and 4 bases at J, with 9 bases in the middle. This clone was seen once. Primers included in the PCR were 60 Vbeta and 13 Jbeta primers. Assay: immunoSEQ multiplex PCR; the TCRdb copy retains only in-frame clones and omits some. In the table there are more than 200,000 clones, 65% to 80% of which are singletons. Sequenced sample: PBMCs. This chain joins TRBV27 and TRBJ2-1, with D hard to call. This clonotype originated in a man aged 35 to 55 in good health and CMV-seronegative. CDR3 coding DNA: TGTGCCAGCAGTTTACAAAGCCTTTACAATGAGCAGTTCTTC. Its protein is CASSLQSLYNEQFF.